The present T cell receptor beta chain was sequenced within a study of cytomegalovirus exposure and HLA in healthy donors. Overall study: A prior analysis found about 110 million unique TCR beta sequences from 150 million to 200 million T cells. Among the roughly 400 donors who were genotyped, roughly 86% fell in the genetic ancestry cluster that is associated with self-reported Caucasian donors. Study observations and caveats: With further analysis later on, most CMV-associated TCR beta chains appeared HLA-restricted.

The CDR3 extends over 15 amino acids. V lost 2 bases and J lost 4, with 17 bases in between. The germline V gene encodes CDR1 GTSNPN and CDR2 SVGIG (reference sequence). A word on this clone: Its antigen is still unknown.

Primers for the PCR totalled 60 Vbeta and 13 Jbeta. Sequencing used immunoSEQ multiplex PCR; TCRdb keeps in-frame clones, though not all of them. The data contain roughly 230,000 clones, over 90% of them seen just once; the ten biggest clones take up roughly 1.5%. This TCR was sampled from a girl aged 2-10 years in good health and CMV-seronegative. The source material was PBMCs. The chain uses TRBV30 and TRBJ1-1; possible D gene TRBD1, 6 bases. This chain's CDR3 is CAWSPWGRGTTEAFF. CDR3 DNA sequence: TGTGCCTGGAGTCCATGGGGAAGGGGGACCACTGAAGCTTTCTTT.